This entry concerns a single TCR beta chain. Its antigen is currently unknown. This specimen comes from a study of cytomegalovirus exposure and HLA in healthy donors. V shed 3 bases and J 7 bases; nucleotides not matched to a gene: 6. The CDR3 is 15 residues long. Looked up from germline, CDR1 is KGHSH and CDR2 is LQKENI. Primers for the PCR totalled 60 Vbeta and 13 Jbeta. Assay: immunoSEQ multiplex PCR; the TCRdb copy retains only in-frame clones and omits some. Its table lists some 67,000 clones. Study findings and constraints: CMV serostatus was the sole immune exposure data available. Earlier analysis found most TCR beta V segments productive about 90% or about 30% of the time. Cytomegalovirus association was assigned to about 150 TCR beta chains.

V is TRBV18 and J is TRBJ1-6, with 7 bases that match TRBD1. The TCR originated in a woman in her 30s in good health and CMV-seronegative. Input material: PBMCs. The CDR3 nucleotides are TGTGCCAGCTCACCCGGGACAGTTGAGAATTCACCCCTCCACTTT. Protein sequence: CASSPGTVENSPLHF.